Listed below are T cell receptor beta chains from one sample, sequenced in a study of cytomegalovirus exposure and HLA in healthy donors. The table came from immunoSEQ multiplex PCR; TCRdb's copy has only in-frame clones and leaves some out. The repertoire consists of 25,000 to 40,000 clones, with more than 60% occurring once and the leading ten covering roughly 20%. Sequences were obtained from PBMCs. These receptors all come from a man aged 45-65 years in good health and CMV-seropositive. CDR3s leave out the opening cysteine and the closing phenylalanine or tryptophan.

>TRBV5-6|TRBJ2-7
ASSPPPPGEQY
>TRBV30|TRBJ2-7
AGRKDSYEQY
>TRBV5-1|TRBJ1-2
ASSLWDRDSDGYT
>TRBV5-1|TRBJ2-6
ASSRTGAFGANVLT
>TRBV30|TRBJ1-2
AWSSGTYGYT
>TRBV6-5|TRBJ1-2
ASSYSNYGYT
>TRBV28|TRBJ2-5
ASSLRRLAINQETQY
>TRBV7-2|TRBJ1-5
ASSLAGADQPQH
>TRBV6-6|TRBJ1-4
ASSKQDRGNEKLF
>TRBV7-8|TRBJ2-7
ASSPQQVVRGPYEQY
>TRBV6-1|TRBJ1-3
AGLVSGTRTIY
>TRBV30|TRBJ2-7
AWSTGSWGYEQY
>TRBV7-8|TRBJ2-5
ASSWGLAGVYVTQY
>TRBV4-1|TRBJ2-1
ASSLGLAGANEQF
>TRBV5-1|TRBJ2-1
ASSLARGSFYNEQF
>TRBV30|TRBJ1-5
AAGRDSNQPQH
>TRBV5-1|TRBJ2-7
ASLSSQGAYEQY